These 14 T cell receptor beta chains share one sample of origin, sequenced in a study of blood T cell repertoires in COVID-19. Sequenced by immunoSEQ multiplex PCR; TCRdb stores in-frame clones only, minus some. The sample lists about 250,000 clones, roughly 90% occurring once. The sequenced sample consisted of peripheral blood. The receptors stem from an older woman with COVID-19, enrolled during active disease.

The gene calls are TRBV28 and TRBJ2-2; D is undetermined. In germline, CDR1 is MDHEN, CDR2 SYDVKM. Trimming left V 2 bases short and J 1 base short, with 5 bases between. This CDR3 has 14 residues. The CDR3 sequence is CASSLNWNTGELFF. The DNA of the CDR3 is TGTGCCAGCAGTTTAAACTGGAACACCGGGGAGCTGTTTTTT.

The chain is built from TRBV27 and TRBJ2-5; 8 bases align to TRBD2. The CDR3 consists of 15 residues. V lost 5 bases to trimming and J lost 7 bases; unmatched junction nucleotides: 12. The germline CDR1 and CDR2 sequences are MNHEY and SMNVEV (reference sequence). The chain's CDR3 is CASSPTAAGGGTQYF. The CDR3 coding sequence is TGTGCCAGCAGTCCTACTGCGGCGGGGGGTGGGACCCAGTACTTC.

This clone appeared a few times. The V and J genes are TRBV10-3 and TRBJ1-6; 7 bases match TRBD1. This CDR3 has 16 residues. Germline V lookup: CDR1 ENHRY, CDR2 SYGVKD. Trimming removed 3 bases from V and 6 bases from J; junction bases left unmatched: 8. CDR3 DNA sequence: TGTGCCATCAGTGAATTGTCCGGGACAGCTAATTCACCCCTCCACTTT. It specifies CAISELSGTANSPLHF.

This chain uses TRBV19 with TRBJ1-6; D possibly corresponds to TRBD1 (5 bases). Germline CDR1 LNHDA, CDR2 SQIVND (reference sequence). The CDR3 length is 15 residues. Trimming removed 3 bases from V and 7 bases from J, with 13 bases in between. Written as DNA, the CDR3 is TGTGCCAGTAGTATTGGGGCTCGGCAAAATTCACCCCTCCACTTT. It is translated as CASSIGARQNSPLHF.

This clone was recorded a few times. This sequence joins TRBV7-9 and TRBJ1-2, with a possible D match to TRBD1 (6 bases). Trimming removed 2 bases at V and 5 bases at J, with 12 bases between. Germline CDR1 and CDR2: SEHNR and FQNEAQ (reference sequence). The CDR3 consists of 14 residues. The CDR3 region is CASSLQSRGYGYTF. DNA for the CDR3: TGTGCCAGCAGCTTACAGTCCAGGGGATATGGCTACACCTTC.

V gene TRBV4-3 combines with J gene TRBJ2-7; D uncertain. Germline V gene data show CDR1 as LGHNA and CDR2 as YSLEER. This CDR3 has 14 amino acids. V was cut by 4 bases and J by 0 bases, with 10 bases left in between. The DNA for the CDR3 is TGCGCCAGCAGCCGCATTGGGCACTCCTACGAGCAGTACTTC. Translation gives CASSRIGHSYEQYF.

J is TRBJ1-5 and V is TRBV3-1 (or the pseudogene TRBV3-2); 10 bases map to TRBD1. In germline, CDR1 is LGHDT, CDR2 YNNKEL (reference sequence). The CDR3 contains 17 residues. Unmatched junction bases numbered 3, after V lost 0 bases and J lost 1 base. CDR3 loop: CASSQDWTGGSNQPQHF. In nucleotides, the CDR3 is TGTGCCAGCAGCCAAGACTGGACAGGGGGGAGCAATCAGCCCCAGCATTTT.

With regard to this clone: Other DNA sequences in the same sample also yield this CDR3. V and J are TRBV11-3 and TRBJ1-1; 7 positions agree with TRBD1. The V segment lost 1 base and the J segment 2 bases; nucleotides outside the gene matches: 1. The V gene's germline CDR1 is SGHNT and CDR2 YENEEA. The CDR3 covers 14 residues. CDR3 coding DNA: TGTGCCAGCAGCTTAGGAGGGGGCAACACTGAAGCTTTCTTT. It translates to CASSLGGGNTEAFF.

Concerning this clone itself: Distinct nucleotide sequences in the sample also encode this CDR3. The CDR3 DNA sequence: TGTGCCAGCAGCCAAGACAGGGGCGGGTACAATGAGCAGTTCTTC. Protein sequence: CASSQDRGGYNEQFF. This chain links TRBV4-2 with TRBJ2-1; D might be TRBD1 (6 bases). Trimming pared 0 bases from V and 4 bases from J, leaving 10 bases between. The CDR3 length is 15 residues. In germline, CDR1 is LGHNA, CDR2 YNFKEQ.

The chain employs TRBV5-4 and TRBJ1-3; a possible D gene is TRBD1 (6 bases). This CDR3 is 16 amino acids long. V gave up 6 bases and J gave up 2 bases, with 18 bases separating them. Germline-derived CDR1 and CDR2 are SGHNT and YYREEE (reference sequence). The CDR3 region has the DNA TGTGCCAGCACCGATCGCAGGGGCGCCCCTGGAAACACCATATATTTT. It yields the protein CASTDRRGAPGNTIYF. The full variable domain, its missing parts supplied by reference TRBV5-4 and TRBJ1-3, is ETGVTQSPTHLIKTRGQQVTLRCSSQSGHNTVSWYQQALGQGPQFIFQYYREEENGRGNFPPRFSGLQFPNYSSELNVNALELDDSALYLCASTDRRGAPGNTIYFGEGSWLTVV.

DNA for the CDR3: TGTGCCAGCAGTTACGGTTTTATGTATGGGGGACTTAGCAATCAGCCCCAGCATTTT. Encoded protein: CASSYGFMYGGLSNQPQHF. The J gene is TRBJ1-5, the V gene TRBV6-2 or TRBV6-3, with D perhaps matching TRBD1 (5 bases). CDR3 length: 19 residues. The ends were cut back, 2 bases at V and 0 bases at J, with 20 bases in the middle. CDR1 and CDR2 (germline): MNHEY, SVGEGT.

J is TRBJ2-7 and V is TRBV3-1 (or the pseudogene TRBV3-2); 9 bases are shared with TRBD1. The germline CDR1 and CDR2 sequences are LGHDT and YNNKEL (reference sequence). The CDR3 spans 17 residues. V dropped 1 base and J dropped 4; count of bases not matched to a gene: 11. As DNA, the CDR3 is TGTGCCAGCAGCCAAGGACAGGGGGGTACTTTCGTTTACGAGCAGTACTTC. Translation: CASSQGQGGTFVYEQYF.

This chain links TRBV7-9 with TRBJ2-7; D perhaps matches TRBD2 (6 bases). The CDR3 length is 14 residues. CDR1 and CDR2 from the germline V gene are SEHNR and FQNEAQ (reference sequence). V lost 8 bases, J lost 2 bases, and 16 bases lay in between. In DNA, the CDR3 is TGTGCCAGCGAATACGGGACTGCAACCTACGAGCAGTACTTC. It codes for CASEYGTATYEQYF.

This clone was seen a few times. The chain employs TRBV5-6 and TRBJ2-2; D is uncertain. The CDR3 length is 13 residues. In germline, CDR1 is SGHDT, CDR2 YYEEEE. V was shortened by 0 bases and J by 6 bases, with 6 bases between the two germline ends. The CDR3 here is CASSLGRSGELFF. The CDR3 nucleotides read TGTGCCAGCAGCTTGGGTCGTTCCGGGGAGCTGTTTTTT.